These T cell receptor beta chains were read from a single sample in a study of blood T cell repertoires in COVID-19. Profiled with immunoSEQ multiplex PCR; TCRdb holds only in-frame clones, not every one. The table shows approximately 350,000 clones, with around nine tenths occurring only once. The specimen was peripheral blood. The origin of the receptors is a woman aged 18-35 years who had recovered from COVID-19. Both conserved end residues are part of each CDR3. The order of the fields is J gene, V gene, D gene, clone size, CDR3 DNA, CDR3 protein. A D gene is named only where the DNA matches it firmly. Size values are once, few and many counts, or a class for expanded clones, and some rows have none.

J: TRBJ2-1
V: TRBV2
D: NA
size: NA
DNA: TGTGCCAGCCGGAGGGGGGGGGCGACTTACAATGAGCAGTTCTTC
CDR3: CASRRGGATYNEQFF

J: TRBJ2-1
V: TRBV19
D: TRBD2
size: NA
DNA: TGTGCCAGTAGTAGCGGGGGGCGAAATGAGCAGTTCTTC
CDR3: CASSSGGRNEQFF

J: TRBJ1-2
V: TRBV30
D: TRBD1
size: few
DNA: TGTGCCGGACAGGGGAACTATGGCTACACCTTC
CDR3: CAGQGNYGYTF

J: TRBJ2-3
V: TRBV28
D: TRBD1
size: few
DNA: TGTGCCAGCAGGGGGACAGCGGACCACACAGATACGCAGTATTTT
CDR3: CASRGTADHTDTQYF

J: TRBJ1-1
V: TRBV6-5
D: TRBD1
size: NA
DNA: TGTGCCAGCAGGGGGGACAGGGGAATCACTGAAGCTTTCTTT
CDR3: CASRGDRGITEAFF

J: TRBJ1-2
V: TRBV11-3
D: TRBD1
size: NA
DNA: TGTGCCAGCAGCTTAGGCCAGGGGGCTGGAGGCTACACCTTC
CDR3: CASSLGQGAGGYTF

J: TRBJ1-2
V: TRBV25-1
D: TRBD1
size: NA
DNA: TGTGCCAGCAGCTCCTGGGACAGGGGTAACTATGGCTACACCTTC
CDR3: CASSSWDRGNYGYTF

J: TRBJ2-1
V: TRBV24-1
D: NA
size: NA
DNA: TGTGCCACCAGTGACGTGACCAGGGTTAGCTCCTACAATGAGCAGTTCTTC
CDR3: CATSDVTRVSSYNEQFF

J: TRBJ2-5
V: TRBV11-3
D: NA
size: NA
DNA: TGTGCCAGCAGCTTCCACAGTAAAGAGACCCAGTACTTC
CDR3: CASSFHSKETQYF

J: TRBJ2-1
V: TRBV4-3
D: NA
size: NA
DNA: TGCGCCAGCAGTGCGGGATGGTCCTCCTACAATGAGCAGTTCTTC
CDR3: CASSAGWSSYNEQFF

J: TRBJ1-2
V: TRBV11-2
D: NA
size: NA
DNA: TGTGCCAGCAGCTCAAACATTCTTCAAGGCTACACCTTC
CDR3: CASSSNILQGYTF

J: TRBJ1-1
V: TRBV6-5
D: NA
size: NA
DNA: TGTGCCAGCAGTTACCAGGGTGGCGGAACTGAAGCTTTCTTT
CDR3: CASSYQGGGTEAFF

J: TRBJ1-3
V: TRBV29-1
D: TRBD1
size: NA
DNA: TGCAGCGTGGATCGGGACAGCTCTGGAAACACCATATATTTT
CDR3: CSVDRDSSGNTIYF

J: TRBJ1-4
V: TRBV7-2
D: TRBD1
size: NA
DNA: TGTGCCAGCGGGCGACAGGGGCTAACTAATGAAAAACTGTTTTTT
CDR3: CASGRQGLTNEKLFF

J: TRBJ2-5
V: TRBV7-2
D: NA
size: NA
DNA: TGTGCCAGCAGCTTAGCGGCGGGTGCTCAAGAGACCCAGTACTTC
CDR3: CASSLAAGAQETQYF

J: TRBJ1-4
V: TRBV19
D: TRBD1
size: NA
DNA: TGTGCCAGTAGTAAGAGGGACAGTTCTAATGAAAAACTGTTTTTT
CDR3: CASSKRDSSNEKLFF

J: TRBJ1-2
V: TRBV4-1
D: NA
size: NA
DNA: TGCGCCAGCAGCCAAGTTTTAGGCTCGGACAATGGCTACACCTTC
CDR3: CASSQVLGSDNGYTF

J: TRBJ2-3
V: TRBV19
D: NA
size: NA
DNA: TGTGCCAGTAGTATGTGGGGCGGGAACACAGATACGCAGTATTTT
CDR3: CASSMWGGNTDTQYF

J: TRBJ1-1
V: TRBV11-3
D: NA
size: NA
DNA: TGTGCCAACCCGGAACGACAGGACCCTGAAGCTTTCTTT
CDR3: CANPERQDPEAFF

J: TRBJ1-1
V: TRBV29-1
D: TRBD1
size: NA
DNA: TGCAGCGTCCTCACAGGGGCTGAAGCTTTCTTT
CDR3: CSVLTGAEAFF

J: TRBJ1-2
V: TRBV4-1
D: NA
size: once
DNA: TGCGCCAGCAGCCAATCTGGGGGGGGTATGAACGGCTACACCTTC
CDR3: CASSQSGGGMNGYTF

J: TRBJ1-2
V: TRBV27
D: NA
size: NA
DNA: TGTGCCAGCAGGCCGGTCGGCCGGACTCCCAAGCGGTTGACCTTC
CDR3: CASRPVGRTPKRLTF

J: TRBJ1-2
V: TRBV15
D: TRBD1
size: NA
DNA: TGTGCCACCAGCCGCCGTGCAGGGGGCATGGGGTTCTATGGCTACACCTTC
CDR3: CATSRRAGGMGFYGYTF

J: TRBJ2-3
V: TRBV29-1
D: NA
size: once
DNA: TGCAGCGTTGGAAGGGAAGGACTATCATGGGGTACGCAGTATTTT
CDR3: CSVGREGLSWGTQYF

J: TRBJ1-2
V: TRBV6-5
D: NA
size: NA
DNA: TGTGCCAGCACCAAGATGGGGCTCTATGGCTACACCTTC
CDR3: CASTKMGLYGYTF

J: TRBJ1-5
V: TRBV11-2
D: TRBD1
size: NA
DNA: TGTGCCAGCAGCTTAGCGGGGACAGGGTTGGGTCAGCCCCAGCATTTT
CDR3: CASSLAGTGLGQPQHF

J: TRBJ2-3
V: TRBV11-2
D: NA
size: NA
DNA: TGTGCCAGCAGCCACCGAGCGGTTAGCACAGATACGCAGTATTTT
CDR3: CASSHRAVSTDTQYF

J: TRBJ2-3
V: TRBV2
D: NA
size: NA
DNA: TGTGCCAGCAGTTCAGACAGGCAGTATTTT
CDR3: CASSSDRQYF

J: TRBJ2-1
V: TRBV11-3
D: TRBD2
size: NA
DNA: TGTGCCAGCAGCTTAGCGACTAGCGGGATCTCGTGGGATGAGCAGTTCTTC
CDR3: CASSLATSGISWDEQFF

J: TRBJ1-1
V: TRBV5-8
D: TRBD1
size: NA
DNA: TGTGCCAGCAGTAGGACAGGGAGAACTGAAGCTTTCTTT
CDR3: CASSRTGRTEAFF

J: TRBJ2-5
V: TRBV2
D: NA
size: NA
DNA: TGTGCCAGCAGTGAATCCACCCCCGCCCTGACAGGAGAGACCCAGTACTTC
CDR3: CASSESTPALTGETQYF

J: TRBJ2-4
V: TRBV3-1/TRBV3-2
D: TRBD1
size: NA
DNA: TGTGCCAGCAGCCATGAACCGGGGACAGGGGCAGGGGCCAAAAACATTCAGTACTTC
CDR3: CASSHEPGTGAGAKNIQYF

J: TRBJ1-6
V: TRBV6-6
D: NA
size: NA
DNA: TGTGCCAGCAGTTACTCGGGCAGGGGCTTGGTTTCACCCCTCCACTTT
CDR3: CASSYSGRGLVSPLHF

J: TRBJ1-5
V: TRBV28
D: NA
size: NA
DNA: TGTGCCAGCAGCTCCACCGGGGGGGTGGGGCTTCAGCCCCAGCATTTT
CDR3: CASSSTGGVGLQPQHF

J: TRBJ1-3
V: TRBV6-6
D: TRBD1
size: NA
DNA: TGTGCCAGCAATCTACAGGGGGCCGGTGGAAACACCATATATTTT
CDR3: CASNLQGAGGNTIYF

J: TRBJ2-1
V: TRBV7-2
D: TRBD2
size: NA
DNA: TGTGCCAGCAGCCCATACGTCAGAGCGGGAAGCAATGAGCAGTTCTTC
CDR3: CASSPYVRAGSNEQFF